The clone carrying this T cell receptor (beta chain) has a handful of counts. The antigen is undetermined. The investigators amplified TCR beta CDR3 regions from RNA transcripts. First-round RT-PCR of the TCR CDR3 relied on the HTBI primer set. Each CDR3 protein is one row after TCRdb ran MiXCR on the multiplex PCR reads. The sample consists of 800,000 or so distinct CDR3 sequences, about 38% of them appearing once. These data are taken from a study of T cells in Graves' hyperthyroidism and ophthalmopathy. Study results and limitations: A model using 13 V-J features told ophthalmopathy apart from stable hyperthyroidism.

The CDR3 runs to 14 residues. V was clipped by 7 bases and J by 1 base, with 10 bases between them. Germline values: CDR1 LNHDA, CDR2 SQIVND (reference sequence). The study enrolled patients aged 18 to 65 with newly diagnosed hyperthyroidism of under 2 months' duration. Sequenced sample: blood. The V and J genes are TRBV19 and TRBJ2-2; the D gene is possibly TRBD2 (6 bases). The receptor comes from a man aged 18 to 30 with Graves' hyperthyroidism. The CDR3 DNA follows: TGTGCCAGTAATGTGGGGGGGAACACCGGGGAGCTGTTTTTT. It translates to CASNVGGNTGELFF.